The present T cell receptor beta chain was sequenced within a study of shared clonotypes between healthy human individuals. Study-wide results and limits: Estimated richness values were generally larger in naive subsets than in memory subsets.

Only in-frame clones appear in the TCRdb table, and some are missing; sequencing was by immunoSEQ multiplex PCR. The profile shows hundreds of thousands of clones, 90% to 95% of them singletons. The CDR3 is 15 residues long. V gave up 2 bases and J gave up 5 bases; unmatched junction bases: 4. Germline V gene data show CDR1 as LNHNV and CDR2 as YYDKDF (reference sequence). Details on this clone: Its antigen is unknown.

Selected positively for CCR7 and CD45RO-negative, naive CD8 cells excluded terminally differentiated effector memory CD45RA+ cells. This clonotype originated in a young man in good health. V usage is TRBV15 and J usage is TRBJ2-7, with 12 bases matching TRBD2. The sequenced material came from naive CD8+ T cells sorted from blood. CDR3 region: CATSRLAGGLDEQYF. CDR3 nucleotide sequence: TGTGCCACCAGCAGACTAGCGGGAGGGCTTGACGAGCAGTACTTC.